The 31 T cell receptor beta chains reported below all come from one sample, sequenced in a study of T cells in Graves' hyperthyroidism and ophthalmopathy. The source material, RNA transcripts, was used to amplify TCR beta CDR3 regions. Carried out on the TCR CDR3, a first-round RT-PCR used the HTBI primer set. TCRdb analysed the multiplex PCR reads with MiXCR anew, one entry per CDR3 protein. The sample lists around 450,000 distinct CDR3 sequences, approximately 15% seen once, with almost 8% in the top ten. Sequences were obtained from blood. The receptors originated from a young woman with Graves' hyperthyroidism.

This clonotype was detected many times. CDR3 bases: TGTGCCAGCAGGGTAAGACAGAAATTTGGCGAGCAGTACTTC. Protein sequence: CASRVRQKFGEQYF. The genes are TRBV6-1 and TRBJ2-7; weak D call: TRBD1 (5 bases). The CDR3 extends over 14 amino acids. V gave up 6 bases and J gave up 6 bases, with 18 bases separating them. In germline, CDR1 is MNHNS, CDR2 SASEGT.

The chain is built from TRBV6-2 or TRBV6-3 and TRBJ2-3; weak D call: TRBD1 (5 bases). Germline V lookup: CDR1 MNHEY, CDR2 SVGEGT. Trimming pared 5 bases from V and 4 bases from J, leaving 16 bases between. The CDR3 has 15 residues. The DNA for the CDR3 is TGTGCCAGCAGTCACCCAGGGCTGAATGCAGATACGCAGTATTTT. The encoded protein is CASSHPGLNADTQYF.

This chain joins TRBV6-1 and TRBJ1-6; D may be TRBD1 (6 bases). The length of the CDR3 is 14 residues. Germline CDR1 is MNHNS and CDR2 is SASEGT. V was trimmed by 6 bases and J by 9 bases, leaving 15 bases between them. The CDR3 loop is CASRDRSLGSPLHF. DNA of the CDR3: TGTGCCAGCAGAGACAGGTCCCTTGGTTCACCCCTCCACTTT.

This clonotype came up many times. The rearrangement joins TRBV6-1 to TRBJ2-1, with 8 bases fitting TRBD1. This CDR3 is built from 12 residues. Unmatched junction bases numbered 7, after V lost 5 bases and J lost 13 bases. The V gene's germline CDR1 is MNHNS and CDR2 SASEGT. CDR3: CASSSRQGLQFF. CDR3 nucleotide sequence: TGTGCCAGCAGTTCGAGACAGGGGCTACAGTTCTTC.

This clonotype was counted many times. The chain combines TRBV30 with TRBJ2-7; D possibly uses TRBD1 or TRBD2 (6 bases each). This CDR3 has 12 residues. V was trimmed by 4 bases and J by 3 bases, leaving 10 bases between them. Germline V gene lookup returns CDR1 GTSNPN and CDR2 SVGIG (reference sequence). The CDR3 DNA reads TGTGCCTGGACGGGGGCGGGCTACGAGCAGTACTTC. Translating gives CAWTGAGYEQYF.

This clonotype has more than one count but fewer than ten. The CDR3 DNA reads as TGTGCCAGCAGCTTGGGACTAGCGGGATCGGGGCAGTTCTTC. Residues: CASSLGLAGSGQFF. The gene calls are TRBV7-6 and TRBJ2-1; 13 bases fit TRBD2. Germline trimming cut 3 bases from V and 12 bases from J; bases unmatched to any gene: 5. The CDR3 totals 14 residues. Germline CDR1 and CDR2: SGHVS and FNYEAQ.

The chain couples TRBV30 to TRBJ1-2; D remains ambiguous. V was pared by 0 bases and J by 2 bases, with 7 bases between. This CDR3 region has 13 residues. Germline loops: CDR1 GTSNPN, CDR2 SVGIG (reference sequence). The DNA for the CDR3 is TGTGCCTGGAGTGTGGGAAAGAACTATGGCTACACCTTC. Its protein product is CAWSVGKNYGYTF.

This clonotype was seen at least ten times. The V gene is TRBV12-3 or TRBV12-4, the J gene TRBJ2-3, with 10 bases fitting TRBD2. CDR3 size: 15 residues. The V and J ends lost 6 bases and 2 bases, in that order; junction bases with no gene match: 5. The CDR3 coding sequence is TGTGCCAGCAGCCAGAGCGGGAGGGACACAGATACGCAGTATTTT. Its translation is CASSQSGRDTDTQYF.

This clonotype occurred a few times. The V gene is TRBV7-6, the J gene TRBJ1-5; TRBD1 is a possible D gene (6 bases). The CDR3 is 18 residues long. Germline-derived CDR1 and CDR2 are SGHVS and FNYEAQ. Trimming removed 1 base at V and 0 bases at J, with 16 bases between. The CDR3 reads CASSLGPGDKYSNQPQHF. DNA for the CDR3: TGTGCCAGCAGCTTAGGCCCAGGGGACAAATATAGCAATCAGCCCCAGCATTTT. The full variable domain, in which reference TRBV7-6 and TRBJ1-5 provide the parts outside the CDR3, is GAGVSQSPRYKVTKRGQDVALRCDPISGHVSLYWYRQALGQGPEFLTYFNYEAQQDKSGLPNDRFSAERPEGSISTLTIQRTEQRDSAMYRCASSLGPGDKYSNQPQHFGDGTRLSIL.

This clonotype was recorded at least ten times. The rearrangement joins TRBV19 to TRBJ1-2; 10 positions match TRBD1. Unmatched junction bases numbered 10, after V lost 5 bases and J lost 7 bases. CDR3 size: 15 residues. Per germline, CDR1 LNHDA and CDR2 SQIVND (reference sequence). The CDR3 DNA reads as TGTGCCAGTAGTGTCCCGGGACAGGGGACGGCTGGCTACACCTTC. Its protein is CASSVPGQGTAGYTF.

The chain is built from TRBV9 and TRBJ1-6; weak D call: TRBD1 (5 bases). Trimming left V 0 bases short and J 8 bases short, with 12 bases between. CDR1 and CDR2 (germline): SGDLS, YYNGEE. CDR3 size: 15 residues. The CDR3 is CASSVGGVGDSPLHF. In DNA, the CDR3 is TGTGCCAGCAGCGTAGGGGGGGTCGGGGATTCACCCCTCCACTTT.

This clonotype came up a few times. V gene TRBV19 combines with J gene TRBJ1-1; no definite D call. From germline, CDR1 is LNHDA and CDR2 SQIVND (reference sequence). V was shortened by 5 bases and J by 6 bases, with 13 bases between the two germline ends. This CDR3 spans 13 amino acids. CDR3 residues: CASSGIWRSEAFF. CDR3 nucleotide sequence: TGTGCCAGTAGTGGGATTTGGCGATCTGAAGCTTTCTTT. Full variable domain (missing parts from reference TRBV19 and TRBJ1-1): DGGITQSPKYLFRKEGQNVTLSCEQNLNHDAMYWYRQDPGQGLRLIYYSQIVNDFQKGDIAEGYSVSREKKESFPLTVTSAQKNPTAFYLCASSGIWRSEAFFGQGTRLTVV.

The chain recombines TRBV15 with TRBJ2-5; D is uncertain. The CDR3 sequence is 16 residues long. Trimming removed 1 base at V and 4 bases at J, with 16 bases between. Germline loops: CDR1 LNHNV, CDR2 YYDKDF (reference sequence). For the CDR3, the DNA is TGTGCCACCAGCAGAGCGAGCTTGGCTATCCCAGAGACCCAGTACTTC. This encodes CATSRASLAIPETQYF.

In DNA form, the CDR3 reads TGTGCCAGCAGGGGACCCATGGAGACCCAGTACTTC. Its protein product is CASRGPMETQYF. This rearrangement joins TRBV28 to TRBJ2-5; D may be TRBD1 or TRBD2 (5 bases each). The length of the CDR3 is 12 residues. Trimming left V 6 bases short and J 5 bases short, with 10 bases between. CDR1 and CDR2 from the germline V gene are MDHEN and SYDVKM. The full variable domain, its missing parts supplied by reference TRBV28 and TRBJ2-5, is DVKVTQSSRYLVKRTGEKVFLECVQDMDHENMFWYRQDPGLGLRLIYFSYDVKMKEKGDIPEGYSVSREKKERFSLILESASTNQTSMYLCASRGPMETQYFGPGTRLLVL.

Of note for this clonotype: This clone may be a read error of a much larger clone one base away. The rearrangement uses TRBV12-3 or TRBV12-4 and TRBJ2-2; 10 positions agree with TRBD2. CDR3 length equals 14 residues. Losses at the gene ends were 6 bases for V and 4 bases for J; bases not matched to a gene: 2. The CDR3 is CASRGTSATGELFF. CDR3 bases: TGTGCCAGCAGGGGGACTAGCGCCACCGGGGAGCTGTTTTTT.

The chain combines TRBV19 with TRBJ2-1, with D hard to call. Germline CDR1 is LNHDA and CDR2 is SQIVND (reference sequence). V was shortened by 5 bases and J by 3 bases, with 5 bases between the two germline ends. CDR3 length: 12 amino acids. The CDR3 coding sequence is TGTGCCAGTAGTGGATACTACAATGAGCAGTTCTTC. Translated: CASSGYYNEQFF.

Notes on this clonotype: It may be a read error: a sequence one base away is much more abundant. The chain links TRBV11-1 to TRBJ2-3; TRBD2 might be the D (6 bases). The CDR3 consists of 18 residues. Germline values: CDR1 SGHAT, CDR2 FQDESV (reference sequence). In nucleotides, the CDR3 is TGCGCCAGCAGCCAAGTTTCAAGGGGAGGTGGAGGCGCAGATACGCAGTATTTT. This encodes CASSQVSRGGGGADTQYF.

V gene TRBV4-1 combines with J gene TRBJ2-1; the match to TRBD2 covers 13 bases. The CDR3 covers 20 residues. Germline loops: CDR1 MGHRA, CDR2 YSYEKL. The V and J ends lost 1 base and 0 bases, in that order; junction bases with no gene match: 9. CDR3 residues: CASSQVPGLAGLSSYNEQFF. The DNA of the CDR3 is TGCGCCAGCAGCCAAGTCCCGGGACTAGCGGGGCTTAGCTCCTACAATGAGCAGTTCTTC.

This clonotype was recorded many times. The chain combines TRBV11-2 with TRBJ2-5; tentatively, D is TRBD2 (7 bases). CDR1 is SGHAT, CDR2 FQNNGV, per germline. This CDR3 spans 18 amino acids. Trimming left V 0 bases short and J 0 bases short, with 17 bases between. CDR3 region: CASSLEGGGSWYQETQYF. In DNA form, the CDR3 reads TGTGCCAGCAGCTTAGAGGGGGGGGGCAGTTGGTACCAAGAGACCCAGTACTTC.

With respect to this clonotype: Germline and junction disagree at one end, which may indicate a read error. V usage is TRBV15 and J usage is TRBJ2-1, with no clear D. Germline V gene data show CDR1 as LNHNV and CDR2 as YYDKDF (reference sequence). The CDR3 spans 13 residues. In nucleotides, the CDR3 is TGTGCCACCAACAGAGATCTGGGTGACCTGCAGTTCTTC. Translation gives CATNRDLGDLQFF.

The sample holds many counts of this clonotype. The chain uses TRBV6-5 and TRBJ1-3, with D perhaps matching TRBD1 (5 bases). The germline gives CDR1 MNHEY, CDR2 SVGAGI. The germline V and J ends were trimmed by 10 bases and 0 bases, with 28 bases remaining between them. The CDR3 has 19 amino acids. The CDR3 nucleotides are TGTGCCACCGTTGGAGTTGGGGGAACTCGTGGAGGCTCTGGAAACACCATATATTTT. Translating it yields CATVGVGGTRGGSGNTIYF.

V gene TRBV5-6 combines with J gene TRBJ1-2; perhaps TRBD1 as D (6 bases). The CDR3 is 15 residues long. V lost 7 bases to trimming and J lost 5 bases, with 21 bases between them. Germline V gene data show CDR1 as SGHDT and CDR2 as YYEEEE. CDR3 protein: CASASGGIGIYGYTF. The CDR3 DNA reads as TGTGCCAGCGCCTCCGGGGGCATAGGGATATATGGCTACACCTTC.

Many counts were recorded for this clonotype. The chain joins TRBV20-1 to TRBJ2-1; tentative D call: TRBD1 (6 bases). The CDR3 extends over 14 amino acids. The V gene's germline CDR1 is DFQATT and CDR2 SNEGSKA (reference sequence). Trimming removed 4 bases from V and 2 bases from J, with 12 bases in between. CDR3 sequence reads: CSANNRDPYNEQFF. The CDR3 DNA reads TGCAGTGCTAACAACAGGGACCCCTACAATGAGCAGTTCTTC.

This clonotype has only a few counts. The chain is built from TRBV12-3 or TRBV12-4 and TRBJ2-3; 10 bases are a match to TRBD2. Trimming removed 5 bases from V and 8 bases from J; junction bases left unmatched: 7. This CDR3 has 14 amino acids. The CDR3 sequence is CASSSGGALGTQYF. CDR3 nucleotides: TGTGCCAGCAGTAGCGGGGGGGCTTTAGGTACGCAGTATTTT.

This clonotype came up many times. The gene calls are TRBV6-1 and TRBJ1-2, with a possible D match to TRBD1 (5 bases). With 6 bases removed from V and 8 bases from J, the gap between germline ends came to 16 bases. The CDR3 spans 13 residues. Germline V gene sequence: CDR1 MNHNS, CDR2 SASEGT. CDR3 sequence: CASRLGTGRGYTF. DNA for the CDR3: TGTGCCAGCAGGCTTGGGACCGGACGGGGCTACACCTTC.

The genes are TRBV2 and TRBJ2-4; D call uncertain. Per the germline V gene, CDR1 is SNHLY and CDR2 is FYNNEI. The CDR3 covers 21 residues. Trimming removed 8 bases from V and 0 bases from J, with 32 bases in between. The CDR3 nucleotides read TGTGCCAGCTTTGGTAGAGACGAGGTCCTCTTGGGTGATTTAGCCAAAAACATTCAGTACTTC. Amino acid sequence: CASFGRDEVLLGDLAKNIQYF.

This clonotype appeared many times. V gene TRBV6-1 combines with J gene TRBJ1-5; possibly TRBD1 for D (5 bases). Germline lookup yields CDR1 MNHNS and CDR2 SASEGT. V lost 2 bases and J lost 5, with 16 bases in between. The CDR3 has 16 residues. Written as DNA, the CDR3 is TGTGCCAGCAGTGAACTCGGCGTCAGGGTGCATCAGCCCCAGCATTTT. It yields the protein CASSELGVRVHQPQHF.

This clonotype showed up many times. The chain couples TRBV20-1 to TRBJ1-2, with D possibly being TRBD1 (6 bases). Germline V lookup: CDR1 DFQATT, CDR2 SNEGSKA (reference sequence). The V gene lost 0 bases and the J gene lost 1 base, with 9 bases spanning the gap. The CDR3 is 14 residues long. CDR3 loop: CSAREGRGNYGYTF. The CDR3 coding sequence is TGCAGTGCTAGAGAGGGCAGGGGTAACTATGGCTACACCTTC.

This clonotype was recorded many times. CDR3 coding DNA: TGTGCCACCCATAGCGGGAGGATGGGGAATGAGCAGTTCTTC. As protein: CATHSGRMGNEQFF. The V call is TRBV24-1, the J call TRBJ2-1, with TRBD2 matching over 10 bases. CDR1 is KGHDR and CDR2 is SFDVKD in the germline V gene. V shed 9 bases, J shed 7 bases, and the junction held 8 bases outside the gene matches. This CDR3 region has 14 residues.

The chain joins TRBV6-2 or TRBV6-3 to TRBJ1-6; D remains unclear. CDR3 length: 15 residues. CDR1 and CDR2 from the germline V gene are MNHEY and SVGEGT. The germline V and J ends were trimmed by 3 bases and 6 bases, with 12 bases remaining between them. Here the CDR3 DNA reads TGTGCCAGCAGTTATTGGGAGAGAGTTAATTCACCCCTCCACTTT. Translation gives CASSYWERVNSPLHF.

This clonotype was seen ten or more times. The chain employs TRBV20-1 and TRBJ2-7; D remains ambiguous. Trimming left V 3 bases short and J 6 bases short, with 9 bases between. There are 11 residues in the CDR3. Per germline, CDR1 DFQATT and CDR2 SNEGSKA (reference sequence). The CDR3, as DNA: TGCAGTGCTAGGCTAGTGGGCGAGCAGTACTTC. It yields the protein CSARLVGEQYF.